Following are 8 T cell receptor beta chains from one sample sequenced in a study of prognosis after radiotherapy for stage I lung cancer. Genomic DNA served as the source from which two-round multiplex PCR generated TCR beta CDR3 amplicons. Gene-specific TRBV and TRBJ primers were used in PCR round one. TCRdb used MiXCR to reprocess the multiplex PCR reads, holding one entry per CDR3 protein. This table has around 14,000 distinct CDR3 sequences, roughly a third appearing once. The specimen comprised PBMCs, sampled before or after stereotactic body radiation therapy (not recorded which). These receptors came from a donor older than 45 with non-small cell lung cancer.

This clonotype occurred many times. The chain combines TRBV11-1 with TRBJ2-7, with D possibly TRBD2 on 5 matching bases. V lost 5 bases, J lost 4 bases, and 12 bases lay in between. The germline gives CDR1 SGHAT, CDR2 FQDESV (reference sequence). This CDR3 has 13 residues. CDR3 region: CASSPSGRYEQYF. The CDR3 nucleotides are TGTGCCAGCAGCCCAAGCGGCAGGTACGAGCAGTACTTC. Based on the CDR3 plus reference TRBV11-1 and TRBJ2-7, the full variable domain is EAEVAQSPRYKITEKSQAVAFWCDPISGHATLYWYRQILGQGPELLVQFQDESVVDDSQLPKDRFSAERLKGVDSTLKIQPAELGDSAMYLCASSPSGRYEQYFGPGTRLTVT.

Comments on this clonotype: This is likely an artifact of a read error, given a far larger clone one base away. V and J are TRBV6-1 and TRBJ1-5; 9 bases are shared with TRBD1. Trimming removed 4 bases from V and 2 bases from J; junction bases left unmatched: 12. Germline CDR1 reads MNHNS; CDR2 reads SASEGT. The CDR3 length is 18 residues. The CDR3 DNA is TGTGCCAGCAGTGGAAGCACAGGGGGCTCTGATTGCAATCAGCCCCAGCATTTT. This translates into CASSGSTGGSDCNQPQHF.

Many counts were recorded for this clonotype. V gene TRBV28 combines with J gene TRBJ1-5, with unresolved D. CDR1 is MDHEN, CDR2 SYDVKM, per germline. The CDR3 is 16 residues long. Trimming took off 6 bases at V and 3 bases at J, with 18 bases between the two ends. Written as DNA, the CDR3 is TGTGCCAGCAGGCAGGACCCCCTTGGGCCCAATCAGCCCCAGCATTTT. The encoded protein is CASRQDPLGPNQPQHF.

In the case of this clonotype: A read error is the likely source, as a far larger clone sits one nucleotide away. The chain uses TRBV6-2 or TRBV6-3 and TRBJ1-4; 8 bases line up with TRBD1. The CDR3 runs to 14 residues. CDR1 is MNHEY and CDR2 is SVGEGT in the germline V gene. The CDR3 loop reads CVAGQGASNEKLFF. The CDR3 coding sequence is TGTGTCGCGGGGCAGGGGGCTTCTAATGAAAAACTGTTTTTT.

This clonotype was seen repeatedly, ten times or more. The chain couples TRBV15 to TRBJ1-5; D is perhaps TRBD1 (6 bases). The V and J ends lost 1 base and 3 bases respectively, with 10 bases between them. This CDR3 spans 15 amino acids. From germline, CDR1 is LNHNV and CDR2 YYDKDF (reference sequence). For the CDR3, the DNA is TGTGCCACCAGCAGAGGCAGGGGTGACAATCAGCCCCAGCATTTT. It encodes CATSRGRGDNQPQHF.

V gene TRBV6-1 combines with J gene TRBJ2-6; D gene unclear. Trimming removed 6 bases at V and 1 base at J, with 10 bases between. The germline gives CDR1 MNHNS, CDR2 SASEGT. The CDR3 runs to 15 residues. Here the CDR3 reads CASSLRVSGANVLTF. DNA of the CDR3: TGTGCCAGCAGCCTACGCGTTTCTGGGGCCAACGTCCTGACTTTC.

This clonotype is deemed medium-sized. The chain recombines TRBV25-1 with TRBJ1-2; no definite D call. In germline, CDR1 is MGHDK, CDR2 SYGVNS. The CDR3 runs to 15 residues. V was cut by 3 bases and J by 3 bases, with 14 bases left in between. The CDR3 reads CASSDPSGVYYGYTF. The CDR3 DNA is TGTGCCAGCAGTGACCCCAGCGGGGTCTACTATGGCTACACCTTC.

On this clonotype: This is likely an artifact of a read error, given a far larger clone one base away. This CDR3 is CASSRLAIGGASDTQYF. The CDR3 DNA reads TGTGCCAGCAGCCGTCTTGCGATCGGGGGGGCTTCAGATACGCAGTATTTT. V usage is TRBV6-2 or TRBV6-3 and J usage is TRBJ2-3; 8 positions agree with TRBD2. The V and J ends lost 6 bases and 4 bases, in that order; junction bases with no gene match: 15. Germline CDR1 and CDR2: MNHEY and SVGEGT. The CDR3 has 17 residues.